Below, 32 T cell receptor beta chains from the same sample are listed, as sequenced in a study of CD8 T cells in ankylosing spondylitis. TCRdb redid the calling of the 5' RACE reads with MiXCR, one entry per CDR3 protein. The sample contains over 110,000 distinct CDR3 sequences, 7.5% to 9.5% of which appear only once. The sample comprised synovial fluid, either unsorted or a sorted T cell fraction (not recorded which). The origin of the receptors is a male donor with ankylosing spondylitis.

There are many counts of this clonotype. The rearrangement links TRBV6-1 to TRBJ1-2; D ambiguous. Trimming stripped 6 bases from V and 7 bases from J, with 18 bases between. The CDR3 covers 14 residues. Germline values: CDR1 MNHNS, CDR2 SASEGT. This CDR3 reads CASREWRPGPGYTF. CDR3 DNA sequence: TGTGCCAGCAGGGAGTGGCGCCCTGGCCCTGGCTACACCTTC.

The rearrangement links TRBV6-1 to TRBJ2-5, with 14 bases fitting TRBD2. The CDR3 extends over 18 amino acids. The trim removed 5 bases at V and 2 bases at J, leaving 10 bases unmatched. Germline CDR1 and CDR2: MNHNS and SASEGT. CDR3 protein: CASSPGTSGSGVQETQYF. The CDR3 bases are TGTGCCAGCAGTCCCGGGACTAGCGGGAGTGGGGTTCAAGAGACCCAGTACTTC.

This clonotype was counted ten times or more. J is TRBJ1-1 and V is TRBV4-2; no clear D. The V gene's germline CDR1 is LGHNA and CDR2 YNFKEQ. V shed 0 bases and J shed 5 bases, with 10 bases lying between them. The CDR3 is made up of 14 amino acids. CDR3 sequence (DNA): TGTGCCAGCAGCCAAGAGATTAGAGGGACTGAAGCTTTCTTT. Encoded protein: CASSQEIRGTEAFF.

The chain combines TRBV7-8 with TRBJ2-2, with 9 bases fitting TRBD2. This CDR3 is 16 amino acids long. Germline-derived CDR1 and CDR2 are SGHVS and FQNEAQ. The ends lost 1 base at V and 6 bases at J; junction bases unmatched: 6. The CDR3 DNA sequence: TGTGCCAGCAGCTTAGTTAGCGGGAGAGTCGCCGGGGAGCTGTTTTTT. The encoded protein is CASSLVSGRVAGELFF.

This sequence joins TRBV7-8 and TRBJ1-2; D gene unclear. Germline-derived CDR1 and CDR2 are SGHVS and FQNEAQ. V was cut by 1 base and J by 4 bases, with 7 bases left in between. This CDR3 spans 13 amino acids. The CDR3 nucleotides are TGTGCCAGCAGCTTAGGGCCCGTCTATGGCTACACCTTC. Its protein product is CASSLGPVYGYTF.

The V gene is TRBV29-1, the J gene TRBJ2-1; 10 bases are shared with TRBD2. Germline loops: CDR1 SQVTM, CDR2 ANQGSEA. V lost 6 bases and J lost 5; bases outside the gene matches: 10. This CDR3 is 15 amino acids long. The CDR3 sequence is CSVRTSGNSHNEQFF. CDR3 nucleotide sequence: TGCAGCGTCAGGACTAGCGGAAATTCCCACAATGAGCAGTTCTTC.

This clonotype was counted many times. J is TRBJ2-1 and V is TRBV28; TRBD1 agrees at 7 bases. CDR1 MDHEN and CDR2 SYDVKM come from the germline V gene. V was clipped by 7 bases and J by 6 bases; unmatched bases: 9. CDR3 length: 14 residues. CDR3: CASNGGRGPNEQFF. In DNA form, the CDR3 reads TGTGCCAGCAATGGGGGAAGGGGGCCCAATGAGCAGTTCTTC.

This clonotype came up a few times. The chain links TRBV6-6 to TRBJ2-5; 9 nucleotides align to TRBD2. Trimming took 10 bases from V and 3 from J; bases not matched to a gene: 3. The CDR3 length is 12 residues. Germline V gene sequence: CDR1 MNHNY, CDR2 SVGAGI (reference sequence). CDR3 residues: CATSSGEETQYF. For the CDR3, the DNA is TGTGCCACCTCTAGCGGGGAAGAGACCCAGTACTTC.

This clonotype has ten or more counts. The chain has TRBV6-5 and TRBJ2-7; D unclear. V dropped 0 bases and J dropped 1 base, with 10 bases sitting between them. Germline V gives CDR1 MNHEY, CDR2 SVGAGI. CDR3 length: 15 amino acids. CDR3 in amino acids: CASSYSGIFSYEQYF. CDR3 bases: TGTGCCAGCAGTTACTCAGGGATCTTTTCCTACGAGCAGTACTTC.

The table lists this clonotype with many counts. The chain carries TRBV7-2 and TRBJ2-3; the D call may be TRBD1 or TRBD2 (5 bases each). CDR1 and CDR2 (germline): SGHTA, FQGNSA. The CDR3 consists of 12 residues. Trimming cost V 4 bases and J 5 bases, with 7 bases left between them. The CDR3 reads CASSWGIDTQYF. The CDR3 bases are TGTGCCAGCAGCTGGGGGATAGATACGCAGTATTTT.

This rearrangement joins TRBV10-1 to TRBJ1-2; TRBD1 matches at 7 bases. V dropped 5 bases and J dropped 4; count of bases not matched to a gene: 4. The length of the CDR3 is 13 residues. CDR1 is WNHNN and CDR2 is SYGVQD in the germline V gene (reference sequence). The CDR3 DNA reads as TGCGCCAGCAGTATGGGACAGCGCTATGGCTACACCTTC. This encodes CASSMGQRYGYTF.

This clonotype was counted a few times. Here the CDR3 DNA reads TGTGCCATCGGAGGGACAGTAGGCGCAGATACGCAGTATTTT. Amino acid sequence: CAIGGTVGADTQYF. The genes are TRBV10-3 and TRBJ2-3; the D gene is possibly TRBD1 (7 bases). Germline CDR1 and CDR2: ENHRY and SYGVKD. Trimming stripped 8 bases from V and 4 bases from J, with 16 bases between. This CDR3 region has 14 residues.

This clonotype has ten or more counts. V is TRBV28 and J is TRBJ1-1; tentative D call: TRBD1 (6 bases). CDR1 is MDHEN and CDR2 is SYDVKM in the germline V gene. Deletions cut 2 bases from V and 11 bases from J, with 12 bases between. CDR3 length: 12 residues. The CDR3 is CASSLGGIGAFF. CDR3 coding DNA: TGTGCCAGCAGTTTAGGGGGCATTGGGGCTTTCTTT.

This clonotype came up many times. V is TRBV5-1 and J is TRBJ2-3; D is possibly TRBD1 or TRBD2 (5 bases each). Germline CDR1 and CDR2: SGHRS and YFSETQ. V lost 3 bases and J 0 bases, leaving 11 bases between the germline ends. CDR3 length equals 15 residues. CDR3 DNA sequence: TGCGCCAGCAGCTCGGGACGGACTAGCACAGATACGCAGTATTTT. This sequence encodes CASSSGRTSTDTQYF. The whole variable domain, filled in from reference TRBV5-1 and TRBJ2-3, reads KAGVTQTPRYLIKTRGQQVTLSCSPISGHRSVSWYQQTPGQGLQFLFEYFSETQRNKGNFPGRFSGRQFSNSRSEMNVSTLELGDSALYLCASSSGRTSTDTQYFGPGTRLTVL.

This sequence joins TRBV24-1 and TRBJ2-7, with TRBD1 matching 8 bases. V lost 2 bases to trimming and J lost 6 bases; unmatched junction nucleotides: 5. Germline CDR1 KGHDR, CDR2 SFDVKD. This CDR3 has 14 residues. CDR3 loop: CATSDSWTGSEQYF. The CDR3 nucleotides read TGTGCCACCAGTGATTCCTGGACAGGGAGCGAGCAGTACTTC.

Points on this clonotype: This may be a read error, as it is one base from a much larger clone. The chain recombines TRBV29-1 with TRBJ2-1; 11 bases fit TRBD1. Per the germline V gene, CDR1 is SQVTM and CDR2 is ANQGSEA. V dropped 1 base and J dropped 9; count of bases not matched to a gene: 11. The CDR3 sequence is 16 residues long. The CDR3 is CSVEVPRRTGGGEQFF. CDR3 DNA sequence: TGCAGCGTTGAAGTCCCGCGAAGGACAGGGGGCGGTGAGCAGTTCTTC.

This clonotype has a count of ten or more. The gene calls are TRBV18 and TRBJ2-1; tentative D call: TRBD1 (6 bases). The CDR3 loop spans 16 amino acids. CDR1 and CDR2 (germline): KGHSH, LQKENI. Trimming took off 0 bases at V and 3 bases at J, with 12 bases between the two ends. In DNA form, the CDR3 reads TGTGCCAGCTCACCACCCTCCCGGACAGACTACAATGAGCAGTTCTTC. Encoded protein: CASSPPSRTDYNEQFF.

This clonotype was seen repeatedly, ten times or more. The rearrangement joins TRBV6-1 to TRBJ2-1, with TRBD2 as a possible D gene (5 bases). V lost 1 base, J lost 8 bases, and 12 bases lay in between. Germline V gene data show CDR1 as MNHNS and CDR2 as SASEGT. This CDR3 is 14 amino acids long. CDR3 amino acids: CASSEDPGGDEQFF. The DNA for the CDR3 is TGTGCCAGCAGTGAAGATCCAGGAGGCGATGAGCAGTTCTTC.

This clonotype was recorded many times. The V gene is TRBV20-1, the J gene TRBJ1-4, with 9 bases lining up with TRBD1. The CDR3 totals 17 residues. The germline V gene encodes CDR1 DFQATT and CDR2 SNEGSKA (reference sequence). V lost 0 bases and J lost 5; bases outside the gene matches: 10. DNA of the CDR3: TGCAGTGCTAGAGATCCCCGGACCGGGACAGGGAATGAAAAACTGTTTTTT. Residues: CSARDPRTGTGNEKLFF.

This clonotype was detected ten times or more. The chain combines TRBV28 with TRBJ1-2; 7 bases are a match to TRBD1. Germline V gene data show CDR1 as MDHEN and CDR2 as SYDVKM. Trimming cost V 9 bases and J 1 base; bases outside gene matches: 8. The CDR3 extends over 14 amino acids. Written as DNA, the CDR3 is TGTGCCAGTCTTCCGGGACAGAGTAACTATGGCTACACCTTC. This encodes CASLPGQSNYGYTF.

This clonotype was recorded at least ten times. The V and J genes are TRBV5-1 and TRBJ2-3; D might be TRBD1 (6 bases). The germline gives CDR1 SGHRS, CDR2 YFSETQ. V was pared by 3 bases and J by 4 bases, with 12 bases between. There are 14 residues in the CDR3. The chain's CDR3 is CASSSVQGADTQYF. The CDR3 DNA reads TGCGCCAGCAGCTCCGTACAGGGTGCAGATACGCAGTATTTT.

This clonotype was seen many times. This chain joins TRBV28 and TRBJ2-7; the match to TRBD1 covers 7 bases. Germline V gene lookup returns CDR1 MDHEN and CDR2 SYDVKM. V was clipped by 8 bases and J by 2 bases; unmatched bases: 6. The CDR3 sequence is 13 residues long. Here the CDR3 DNA reads TGTGCCAGCGTCAGGACAGGTACCTACGAGCAGTACTTC. Amino acids: CASVRTGTYEQYF. The whole variable domain, remainder taken from reference TRBV28 and TRBJ2-7, is DVKVTQSSRYLVKRTGEKVFLECVQDMDHENMFWYRQDPGLGLRLIYFSYDVKMKEKGDIPEGYSVSREKKERFSLILESASTNQTSMYLCASVRTGTYEQYFGPGTRLTVT.

This clonotype has ten or more counts. The chain carries TRBV20-1 and TRBJ1-5; no clear D gene. Trimming cost V 5 bases and J 1 base, with 12 bases left between them. CDR3 length: 14 amino acids. Germline V gene sequence: CDR1 DFQATT, CDR2 SNEGSKA (reference sequence). The CDR3 loop is CSAGGYGSNQPQHF. The CDR3 DNA reads TGCAGTGCTGGTGGGTATGGGAGCAATCAGCCCCAGCATTTT.

This chain connects TRBV12-3 or TRBV12-4 to TRBJ1-2, with 7 nucleotides matching TRBD1. J lost 5 bases, V lost 1 base, and 4 bases had no gene match. This CDR3 region has 14 residues. CDR3 coding DNA: TGTGCCAGCAGTTTAGGCGGGACAGCATATGGCTACACCTTC. Translating gives CASSLGGTAYGYTF.

This clonotype was observed at least ten times. The gene calls are TRBV20-1 and TRBJ2-7; TRBD1 or TRBD2 may be the D gene (7 bases each). Trimming pared 5 bases from V and 5 bases from J, leaving 25 bases between. CDR1 is DFQATT and CDR2 is SNEGSKA in the germline V gene (reference sequence). CDR3 size: 16 residues. The CDR3 DNA is TGCAGTGCTCCTAGGGGGGGACAGCGGAGGAAAGACGAGCAGTACTTC. Translation: CSAPRGGQRRKDEQYF.

This clonotype was counted many times. V and J are TRBV2 and TRBJ2-7; D remains ambiguous. This CDR3 is built from 12 residues. V was shortened by 7 bases and J by 2 bases, with 9 bases between the two germline ends. Germline V gives CDR1 SNHLY, CDR2 FYNNEI. Written as DNA, the CDR3 is TGTGCCAGCAAATCGCAGGCCTACGAGCAGTACTTC. Translation: CASKSQAYEQYF.

The sample holds many counts of this clonotype. V gene TRBV7-8 combines with J gene TRBJ2-7; D call uncertain. Germline V CDR1 and CDR2: SGHVS, FQNEAQ. V lost 4 bases and J 2 bases, leaving 9 bases between the germline ends. This CDR3 is built from 13 residues. DNA for the CDR3: TGTGCCAGCAGCTCACTTGGTACCTACGAGCAGTACTTC. Amino acid sequence: CASSSLGTYEQYF.

In this sample, this clonotype turned up many times. The V gene is TRBV20-1, the J gene TRBJ2-7, with 8 bases identical to TRBD2. CDR1 and CDR2 from the germline V gene are DFQATT and SNEGSKA (reference sequence). The V segment lost 4 bases and the J segment 4 bases; nucleotides outside the gene matches: 12. CDR3 size: 15 residues. Here the CDR3 reads CSAKPGSGGFYEQYF. DNA of the CDR3: TGCAGTGCTAAGCCAGGGAGCGGGGGATTTTACGAGCAGTACTTC.

This clonotype was picked up a small number of times. The chain carries TRBV12-3 or TRBV12-4 and TRBJ2-1, with 13 bases matching TRBD2. This CDR3 contains 19 residues. Unmatched junction bases numbered 9, after V lost 4 bases and J lost 0 bases. The CDR3 nucleotides read TGTGCCAGCAGTTCGACGACTAGCGGGAGGTCTTACTCCTACAATGAGCAGTTCTTC. Translated, it gives CASSSTTSGRSYSYNEQFF.

This clonotype has at least ten counts. J is TRBJ2-7 and V is TRBV10-3; D ambiguous. V was shortened by 11 bases and J by 2 bases, with 13 bases between the two germline ends. Per the germline V gene, CDR1 is ENHRY and CDR2 is SYGVKD. The CDR3 extends over 12 amino acids. DNA of the CDR3: TGTGCCTCCCGTTCCAGTACCTACGAGCAGTACTTC. Translated, it gives CASRSSTYEQYF.

The chain joins TRBV24-1 to TRBJ1-2; unclear D gene. Per germline, CDR1 KGHDR and CDR2 SFDVKD. Deletions cut 9 bases from V and 4 bases from J, with 11 bases between. This CDR3 has 12 residues. DNA for the CDR3: TGTGCCACCGCTGACATCCTCTATGGCTACACCTTC. Protein: CATADILYGYTF.

This clonotype showed up many times. V usage is TRBV12-3 or TRBV12-4 and J usage is TRBJ2-1, with 10 bases matching TRBD2. With 7 bases clipped from V and 2 bases from J, the junction kept 5 bases outside the gene matches. The CDR3 totals 15 residues. CDR3 coding DNA: TGTGCCAGCACCATACTAGCGGGGACCTACAATGAGCAGTTCTTC. Protein product: CASTILAGTYNEQFF.